What follows are 31 T cell receptor beta chains derived from one specimen sequenced in a study of vaccination and CD4 T cells after COVID-19. The treatment is: approximately 10-day PBMC culture with coronavirus spike peptide pools or control peptides (ViraFEST assay). No antigens are known for them. With the Oncomine TCR Beta short-read assay, DNA from cultured CD4+ T cells was sequenced. TCRdb reprocessed the PCR reads via MiXCR and lists one record per CDR3 protein. The table lists 10,000 or so distinct CDR3 sequences, approximately 64% of them singletons, with 27% in the top ten. Specimen: CD4+ T cells from blood, cultured in vitro. The receptor source for this set is a human donor who had recovered from COVID-19.

V gene TRBV12-3 or TRBV12-4 combines with J gene TRBJ1-1, with TRBD1 identical over 8 bases. Trimming at V came to 5 bases and at J to 3 bases, leaving 2 bases not matched to a gene. The CDR3 covers 13 residues. The CDR3 spells CASSQGADTEAFF. CDR3 DNA: TGTGCCAGCAGTCAGGGGGCGGACACTGAAGCTTTCTTT.

The chain is built from TRBV19 and TRBJ2-3; TRBD1 matches 9 bases. The V and J ends lost 6 bases and 4 bases, in that order; junction bases with no gene match: 11. Germline V gives CDR1 LNHDA, CDR2 SQIVND (reference sequence). The CDR3 totals 16 residues. The CDR3 sequence is CASSQDRGWLPDTQYF. In DNA, the CDR3 is TGTGCCAGTAGCCAAGACAGGGGGTGGTTACCAGATACGCAGTATTTT. The full variable domain, completed using reference TRBV19 and TRBJ2-3, is DGGITQSPKYLFRKEGQNVTLSCEQNLNHDAMYWYRQDPGQGLRLIYYSQIVNDFQKGDIAEGYSVSREKKESFPLTVTSAQKNPTAFYLCASSQDRGWLPDTQYFGPGTRLTVL.

J is TRBJ1-1 and V is TRBV7-2; TRBD1 aligns across 12 bases. Germline V gene sequence: CDR1 SGHTA, CDR2 FQGNSA. There are 18 residues in the CDR3. The V and J ends lost 3 bases and 1 base, in that order; junction bases with no gene match: 9. CDR3 sequence (DNA): TGTGCCAGCAGCTTGGGGGGGACAGGGGGCTCTGGGAACACTGAAGCTTTCTTT. As protein: CASSLGGTGGSGNTEAFF.

The chain recombines TRBV7-9 with TRBJ2-7; D might be TRBD1 (6 bases). V lost 5 bases, J lost 0 bases, and 20 bases lay in between. CDR1 and CDR2 (germline): SEHNR, FQNEAQ (reference sequence). This CDR3 has 17 amino acids. The CDR3 region is CASSPNRRGHISYEQYF. In DNA form, the CDR3 reads TGTGCCAGCAGCCCAAACCGCCGGGGACATATCTCCTACGAGCAGTACTTC.

This clonotype appeared once. The V and J genes are TRBV20-1 and TRBJ1-1, with D hard to call. Trimming removed 7 bases from V and 0 bases from J, with 9 bases in between. The CDR3 covers 12 residues. The germline V gene encodes CDR1 DFQATT and CDR2 SNEGSKA (reference sequence). CDR3 protein: CSGTFMNTEAFF. The CDR3 nucleotides read TGCAGTGGAACCTTCATGAACACTGAAGCTTTCTTT.

The chain links TRBV25-1 to TRBJ1-2, with a possible D match to TRBD1 (6 bases). The CDR3 sequence is 15 residues long. The germline V gene has CDR1 MGHDK and CDR2 SYGVNS. Trimming shortened V by 3 bases and J by 4 bases, and 15 bases separated the two germline ends. The CDR3 protein is CASSETGTIVYGYTF. The CDR3 bases are TGTGCCAGCAGTGAGACCGGGACAATCGTCTATGGCTACACCTTC.

The chain carries TRBV24-1 and TRBJ1-5; D gene ambiguous. The V and J ends lost 1 base and 8 bases respectively, with 14 bases between them. Germline CDR1 KGHDR, CDR2 SFDVKD. This CDR3 is built from 15 residues. The CDR3 DNA sequence: TGTGCCACCAGTGATTTTTGGCTGTACTTGGAGCCCCAGCATTTT. This codes for CATSDFWLYLEPQHF.

The chain employs TRBV20-1 and TRBJ1-4; D is uncertain. Deletions cut 3 bases from V and 0 bases from J, with 11 bases between. CDR1 and CDR2 (germline): DFQATT, SNEGSKA (reference sequence). CDR3 length: 15 residues. In DNA, the CDR3 is TGCAGTGCTAGGGAGGGCGGAGCAACTAATGAAAAACTGTTTTTT. Translation gives CSAREGGATNEKLFF.

This chain connects TRBV15 to TRBJ1-1; D might be TRBD1 (5 bases). Trimming took 3 bases from V and 7 from J, leaving 12 bases between them. The V gene's germline CDR1 is LNHNV and CDR2 YYDKDF (reference sequence). This CDR3 is 13 amino acids long. Here the CDR3 reads CATSSDRDHEAFF. CDR3 coding DNA: TGTGCCACCAGCAGCGACAGAGACCATGAAGCTTTCTTT.

V and J are TRBV2 and TRBJ1-1; no clear D. Germline CDR1 and CDR2: SNHLY and FYNNEI. V gave up 5 bases and J gave up 4 bases, with 5 bases separating them. The CDR3 contains 11 residues. In nucleotides, the CDR3 is TGTGCCAGCAGTTTAAGCACTGAAGCTTTCTTT. Its protein product is CASSLSTEAFF.

J is TRBJ2-5 and V is TRBV11-2; a weak D match, TRBD2 (6 bases). V was shortened by 5 bases and J by 1 base, with 11 bases between the two germline ends. Germline V gives CDR1 SGHAT, CDR2 FQNNGV. The CDR3 runs to 14 residues. The CDR3 region has the DNA TGTGCCAGCAGCCCGGGAGCAGGCCAAGAGACCCAGTACTTC. Its translation is CASSPGAGQETQYF.

This clonotype was seen a few times. The rearrangement links TRBV6-1 to TRBJ1-1; D not resolved. Looked up from germline, CDR1 is MNHNS and CDR2 is SASEGT. The V end was cut by 6 bases, the J end by 4 bases, with 15 bases between. The CDR3 runs to 14 residues. The CDR3 here is CASRPAGSGTEAFF. In nucleotides, the CDR3 is TGTGCCAGCAGACCAGCCGGGTCAGGCACTGAAGCTTTCTTT.

This clonotype was recorded only once. The rearrangement joins TRBV2 to TRBJ1-2; D gene ambiguous. Germline lookup yields CDR1 SNHLY and CDR2 FYNNEI. The CDR3 extends over 14 amino acids. The V and J ends lost 0 bases and 7 bases respectively, with 12 bases between them. The CDR3 region is CASSEAARFGGYTF. The CDR3 region has the DNA TGTGCCAGCAGTGAAGCAGCCAGGTTCGGTGGCTACACCTTC. Variable domain in full (rest from reference TRBV2 and TRBJ1-2): EPEVTQTPSHQVTQMGQEVILRCVPISNHLYFYWYRQILGQKVEFLVSFYNNEISEKSEIFDDQFSVERPDGSNFTLKIRSTKLEDSAMYFCASSEAARFGGYTFGSGTRLTVV.

The genes are TRBV5-1 and TRBJ1-6; D unclear. Deletions cut 6 bases from V and 2 bases from J, with 6 bases between. CDR3 length: 13 amino acids. Germline CDR1 is SGHRS and CDR2 is YFSETQ. The CDR3 DNA reads as TGCGCCAGCATGGGAACCTATAATTCACCCCTCCACTTT. It is translated as CASMGTYNSPLHF.

This clonotype came up a few times. The genes are TRBV19 and TRBJ1-5; 11 positions agree with TRBD1. The germline gives CDR1 LNHDA, CDR2 SQIVND (reference sequence). CDR3 size: 14 residues. V shed 4 bases, J shed 9 bases, and the junction held 5 bases outside the gene matches. The CDR3 DNA follows: TGTGCCAGTAGTACTACCGGGACAGGGGGGCCCCAGCATTTT. This codes for CASSTTGTGGPQHF.

The genes are TRBV10-3 and TRBJ1-1; D is ambiguous. Trimming took off 6 bases at V and 0 bases at J, with 8 bases between the two ends. The CDR3 consists of 13 residues. Germline V lookup: CDR1 ENHRY, CDR2 SYGVKD. The DNA of the CDR3 is TGTGCCATCAGCCAAATTCTGAACACTGAAGCTTTCTTT. Its translation: CAISQILNTEAFF.

This clonotype was counted a few times. This chain connects TRBV4-3 to TRBJ2-7; weak D call: TRBD1 (5 bases). This CDR3 has 15 amino acids. Trimming removed 1 base at V and 2 bases at J, with 12 bases between. Germline CDR1 and CDR2: LGHNA and YSLEER. CDR3 in amino acids: CASSQAQGSPYEQYF. CDR3 DNA: TGCGCCAGCAGCCAAGCTCAGGGAAGCCCCTACGAGCAGTACTTC.

The genes are TRBV20-1 and TRBJ1-5; TRBD1 might be the D (5 bases). The CDR3 runs 12 residues. Trimming took off 6 bases at V and 9 bases at J, with 15 bases between the two ends. Germline V lookup: CDR1 DFQATT, CDR2 SNEGSKA (reference sequence). The CDR3 loop is CSAPGPGGPQHF. CDR3 DNA sequence: TGCAGTGCCCCGGGCCCCGGGGGGCCCCAGCATTTT.

This chain joins TRBV28 and TRBJ1-2; 7 positions match TRBD1. Trimming cost V 6 bases and J 6 bases; bases outside gene matches: 10. Germline V gene data show CDR1 as MDHEN and CDR2 as SYDVKM. The CDR3 totals 14 residues. For the CDR3, the DNA is TGTGCCAGCAGCTCTGGACAGGCTCTCCATGGCTACACCTTC. Translation: CASSSGQALHGYTF.

This clonotype was observed a handful of times. CDR3 loop: CASSPDTWNTEAFF. The CDR3 DNA is TGTGCCAGCAGTCCCGACACTTGGAACACTGAAGCTTTCTTT. The rearrangement links TRBV6-1 to TRBJ1-1; D gene unclear. The CDR3 contains 14 residues. Germline V lookup: CDR1 MNHNS, CDR2 SASEGT. V lost 5 bases and J 1 base, leaving 11 bases between the germline ends.

V and J are TRBV7-9 and TRBJ2-1; TRBD2 might be the D (6 bases). The CDR3 spans 15 residues. With 5 bases removed from V and 1 base from J, the gap between germline ends came to 12 bases. Germline-derived CDR1 and CDR2 are SEHNR and FQNEAQ (reference sequence). The CDR3 here is CASSQTGESYNEQFF. CDR3 nucleotides: TGTGCCAGCAGCCAGACGGGAGAGTCCTACAATGAGCAGTTCTTC.

This chain links TRBV19 with TRBJ1-2, with 7 bases identical to TRBD1. Trimming took 6 bases from V and 4 from J; bases not matched to a gene: 11. Germline CDR1 and CDR2: LNHDA and SQIVND (reference sequence). The CDR3 is 15 amino acids. CDR3 nucleotide sequence: TGTGCCAGTAGAACTATAGCAGGGGGTCTCTATGGCTACACCTTC. Protein sequence: CASRTIAGGLYGYTF.

This clonotype was seen just once. This sequence joins TRBV19 and TRBJ1-3, with a weak D call TRBD1 (5 bases). CDR3 size: 13 residues. The germline V gene has CDR1 LNHDA and CDR2 SQIVND (reference sequence). The V gene lost 6 bases and the J gene lost 4 bases, with 10 bases spanning the gap. The CDR3 is CASSGTPGNTIYF. The DNA of the CDR3 is TGTGCCAGTAGCGGGACGCCGGGAAACACCATATATTTT.

The CDR3 protein is CAKHSPAVSYGYTF. The DNA of the CDR3 is TGTGCCAAACATAGTCCGGCCGTCTCCTATGGCTACACCTTC. The rearrangement links TRBV27 to TRBJ1-2; unclear D gene. The CDR3 is 14 amino acids. V was pared by 10 bases and J by 4 bases, with 19 bases between. Germline V CDR1 and CDR2: MNHEY, SMNVEV (reference sequence).

The chain couples TRBV10-3 to TRBJ1-3; D is unresolved. Germline CDR1 and CDR2: ENHRY and SYGVKD. The CDR3 is 13 residues long. Trimming left V 0 bases short and J 3 bases short, with 3 bases between. The CDR3 is CAISESIGNTIYF. The CDR3 region has the DNA TGTGCCATCAGTGAGTCTATTGGAAACACCATATATTTT.

This chain connects TRBV6-2 or TRBV6-3 to TRBJ2-2; D gene unclear. Trimming took off 3 bases at V and 1 base at J, with 12 bases between the two ends. The CDR3 sequence is 16 residues long. CDR1 and CDR2 from the germline V gene are MNHEY and SVGEGT. The CDR3, as DNA: TGTGCCAGCAGTTATCGTGGCGACCAGAACACCGGGGAGCTGTTTTTT. Translation gives CASSYRGDQNTGELFF.

The V and J genes are TRBV20-1 and TRBJ2-1; 12 positions match TRBD2. The CDR3 loop spans 14 amino acids. Germline trimming cut 1 base from V and 6 bases from J; bases unmatched to any gene: 1. Germline values: CDR1 DFQATT, CDR2 SNEGSKA (reference sequence). CDR3 amino acids: CSARGLAGVNEQFF. The CDR3 nucleotides read TGCAGTGCTAGAGGACTAGCGGGAGTCAATGAGCAGTTCTTC.

This clonotype was seen once. The V gene is TRBV4-3, the J gene TRBJ1-2; the D gene is possibly TRBD1 (6 bases). V was trimmed by 1 base and J by 4 bases, leaving 10 bases between them. Germline CDR1 reads LGHNA; CDR2 reads YSLEER. The CDR3 consists of 14 residues. CDR3 residues: CASSQGQGSYGYTF. The CDR3 bases are TGCGCCAGCAGCCAAGGCCAGGGGAGCTATGGCTACACCTTC.

This clonotype counts as large (0.1 to 1%). V gene TRBV2 combines with J gene TRBJ2-7; 13 bases are a match to TRBD2. The CDR3 is made up of 14 amino acids. V shed 8 bases and J 9 bases; nucleotides not matched to a gene: 10. The V gene's germline CDR1 is SNHLY and CDR2 FYNNEI. The CDR3 loop is CASVGGLAGIMQYF. The CDR3 nucleotides are TGTGCCAGCGTTGGGGGACTAGCGGGGATAATGCAGTACTTC. Variable domain in full (rest from reference TRBV2 and TRBJ2-7): EPEVTQTPSHQVTQMGQEVILRCVPISNHLYFYWYRQILGQKVEFLVSFYNNEISEKSEIFDDQFSVERPDGSNFTLKIRSTKLEDSAMYFCASVGGLAGIMQYFGPGTRLTVT.

This sequence joins TRBV7-2 and TRBJ2-5; 7 nucleotides agree with TRBD2. Germline values: CDR1 SGHTA, CDR2 FQGNSA. V lost 4 bases to trimming and J lost 5 bases; unmatched junction nucleotides: 7. There are 14 residues in the CDR3. The CDR3 loop reads CASSSKTSRETQYF. For the CDR3, the DNA is TGTGCCAGCAGCTCGAAGACTAGCCGCGAGACCCAGTACTTC.

The chain combines TRBV11-2 with TRBJ1-2, with D perhaps matching TRBD1 (6 bases). CDR3 length equals 15 residues. Germline CDR1 reads SGHAT; CDR2 reads FQNNGV. Trimming took off 7 bases at V and 5 bases at J, with 20 bases between the two ends. The CDR3: CASNSIGGRGYGYTF. The DNA of the CDR3 is TGTGCCAGCAACTCCATCGGGGGGCGCGGATATGGCTACACCTTC.